This TCR beta chain was identified in a study of cytomegalovirus exposure and HLA in healthy donors. V lost 2 bases to trimming and J lost 7 bases, with 12 bases between them. Germline loops: CDR1 SGHRS, CDR2 YFSETQ. The CDR3 is 13 residues long. TCRdb's table, derived via immunoSEQ multiplex PCR, lists solely in-frame clones and lacks some. This sample carries 100,000 to 150,000 clones, approximately 88% of them seen once, and the ten largest clones take more than 1.5%. The sample consisted of PBMCs. The receptor comes from a woman aged 18-29 years in good health and CMV-seronegative. The rearrangement joins TRBV5-1 to TRBJ1-2, with TRBD1 as a possible D gene (5 bases). CDR3 in DNA: TGCGCCAGCAGCTTCCAAGGGGTAGGTGGCTACACCTTC. It encodes CASSFQGVGGYTF.